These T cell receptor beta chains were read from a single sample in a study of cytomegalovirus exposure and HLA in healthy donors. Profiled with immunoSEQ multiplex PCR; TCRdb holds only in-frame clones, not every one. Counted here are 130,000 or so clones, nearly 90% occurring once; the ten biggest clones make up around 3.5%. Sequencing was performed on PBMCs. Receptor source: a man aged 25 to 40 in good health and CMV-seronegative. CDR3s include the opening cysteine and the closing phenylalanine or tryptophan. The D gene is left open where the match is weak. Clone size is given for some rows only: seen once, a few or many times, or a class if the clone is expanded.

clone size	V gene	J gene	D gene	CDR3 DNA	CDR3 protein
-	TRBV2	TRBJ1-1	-	TGTGCCAGCAGTGGTAGTATCAACACTGAAGCTTTCTTT	CASSGSINTEAFF
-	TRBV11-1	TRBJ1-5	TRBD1	TGTGCCAGCAGCCCCGGGACAGGTGGCAATCAGCCCCAGCATTTT	CASSPGTGGNQPQHF
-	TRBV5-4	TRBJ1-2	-	TGTGCCAGCAGCGAATGGACTAGGGTATCTAACTATGGCTACACCTTC	CASSEWTRVSNYGYTF
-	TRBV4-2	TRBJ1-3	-	TGTGCCAGCAGCCACCGGGACACCATGAGGGGAAACACCATATATTTT	CASSHRDTMRGNTIYF
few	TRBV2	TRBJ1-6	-	TGTGCCAGCAGTGAAGAGGGCCAGGGGTCACCCCTCCACTTT	CASSEEGQGSPLHF
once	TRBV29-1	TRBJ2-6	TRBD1	TGCAGCGTTCGGACAGGGAGGGCCAACGTCCTGACTTTC	CSVRTGRANVLTF
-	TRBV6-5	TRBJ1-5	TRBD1	TGTGCCAGCAGTCCTTGGGACAGGGGCAATCAGCCCCAGCATTTT	CASSPWDRGNQPQHF
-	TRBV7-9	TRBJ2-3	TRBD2	TGTGCCAGCAGCTCCCGGGGGGGCGACACAGATACGCAGTATTTT	CASSSRGGDTDTQYF
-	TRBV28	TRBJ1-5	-	TGTGCCAGCAGTTTACACCCCAGGGAACTCGGGAGCAATCAGCCCCAGCATTTT	CASSLHPRELGSNQPQHF
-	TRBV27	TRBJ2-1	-	TGTGCCAGCAGTTGGGAGGGGGGGTTCGGGTACAATGAGCAGTTCTTC	CASSWEGGFGYNEQFF
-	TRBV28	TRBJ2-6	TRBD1	TGTGCCAGCAGTTCCTTGACAGGGGCCTCTGGGGCCAACGTCCTGACTTTC	CASSSLTGASGANVLTF
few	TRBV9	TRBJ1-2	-	TGTGCCAGCAGCGTAGACGCGGCGGGGACTGGCTACACCTTC	CASSVDAAGTGYTF
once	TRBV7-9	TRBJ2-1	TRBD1	TGTGCCAGCAGCCCCCCGGGACAGGCCTACAATGAGCAGTTCTTC	CASSPPGQAYNEQFF
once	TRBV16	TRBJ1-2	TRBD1	TGTGCCAGCAGCCAATCGGACAGGGGATACTATGGCTACACCTTC	CASSQSDRGYYGYTF
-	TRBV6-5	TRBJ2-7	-	TGTGCCAGCAGAATCTCCGAGGGACAATTCTACGAGCAGTACTTC	CASRISEGQFYEQYF
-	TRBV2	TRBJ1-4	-	TGTGCCAGCAGGGCGACAGGCTTCGGTGAAAAACTGTTTTTT	CASRATGFGEKLFF
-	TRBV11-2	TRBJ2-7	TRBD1	TGTGCCAGCAGCTCGGGACAGAGCTACGAGCAGTACTTC	CASSSGQSYEQYF